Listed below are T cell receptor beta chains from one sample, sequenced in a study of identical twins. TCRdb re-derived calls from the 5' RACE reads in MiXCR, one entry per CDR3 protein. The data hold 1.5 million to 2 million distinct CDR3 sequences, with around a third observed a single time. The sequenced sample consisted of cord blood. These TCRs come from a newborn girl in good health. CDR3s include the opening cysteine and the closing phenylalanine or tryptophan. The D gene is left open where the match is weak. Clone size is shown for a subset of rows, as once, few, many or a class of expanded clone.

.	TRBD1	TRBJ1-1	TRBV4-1	TGCGCCAGCAGCCCCCTGACAGGGGGCACTGAAGCTTTCTTT	CASSPLTGGTEAFF
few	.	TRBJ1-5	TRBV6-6	TGTGCCAGCAGCCCCCCTGAGCGGGGCAATCAGCCCCAGCATTTT	CASSPPERGNQPQHF
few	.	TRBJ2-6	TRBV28	TGTGCCAGCAGTTTGGCCCCCTCTGGGGCCAACGTCCTGACTTTC	CASSLAPSGANVLTF
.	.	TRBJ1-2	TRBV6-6	TGTGCCAGCAGTTACTTAGGGGCAGGGTGGGTCTATGGCTACACCTTC	CASSYLGAGWVYGYTF
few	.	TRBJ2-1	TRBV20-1	TGCAGCTGCAAAGTTGCGTCCTACAATGAGCAGTTCTTC	CSCKVASYNEQFF
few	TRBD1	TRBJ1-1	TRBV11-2	TGTGCCAGCAGTTCCATAGCGGCTGACAGGGTGAACACTGAAGCTTTCTTT	CASSSIAADRVNTEAFF
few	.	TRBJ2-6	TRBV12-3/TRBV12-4	TGTGCCAGCAGTTTGGAGAAAGCCAACGTCCTGACTTTC	CASSLEKANVLTF
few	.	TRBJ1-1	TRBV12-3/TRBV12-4	TGTGCCAGCAGTTTAAGGGTGGGCGCTGAAGCTTTCTTT	CASSLRVGAEAFF
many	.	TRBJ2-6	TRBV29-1	TGCAGCGTTGAAGTGAAGGGTGGGGCCAACGTCCTGACTTTC	CSVEVKGGANVLTF
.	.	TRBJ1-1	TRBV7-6	TGTGCCAGCAGCCTCTGGGGGAGGGAAACTGAAGCTTTCTTT	CASSLWGRETEAFF
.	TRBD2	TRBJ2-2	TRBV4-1	TGCGCCAGCAGCCCCACCCTAGCGGTTAACACCGGGGAGCTGTTTTTT	CASSPTLAVNTGELFF
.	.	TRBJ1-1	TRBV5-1	TGCGCCAGCAGCTTGGCCGGGGGGTTAAGGGACACTGAAGCTTTCTTT	CASSLAGGLRDTEAFF
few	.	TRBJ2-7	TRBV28	TGTGCCAGCAAGGAGGCGACCTACGAGCAGTACTTC	CASKEATYEQYF
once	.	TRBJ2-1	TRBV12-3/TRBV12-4	TGTGCCAGCAGTTTAGTAGTGTACAGTGAGCAGTTCTTC	CASSLVVYSEQFF
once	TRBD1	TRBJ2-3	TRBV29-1	TGCAGCGTTGGAGGGCAGGGGGAGTATTTT	CSVGGQGEYF
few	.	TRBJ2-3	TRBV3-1	TGTGCCAGCAGCCGGACCCCTGGCAGTGCTAGCACAGATACGCAGTATTTT	CASSRTPGSASTDTQYF
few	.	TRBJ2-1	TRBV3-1	TGTGCCAGCAGCCAAGATGTGCTTACTGAGGAGCAGTTCTTC	CASSQDVLTEEQFF
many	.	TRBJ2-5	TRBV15	TGTGCCACCAGCAGAGTTCAAGAGACCCAGTACTTC	CATSRVQETQYF
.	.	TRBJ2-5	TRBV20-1	TGCAGTGCACTGGGGACGGAAGAGACCCAGTACTTC	CSALGTEETQYF
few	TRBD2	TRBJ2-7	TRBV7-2	TGTGCCAGCAGCTTAAAGAGTTCTAGCGGGAGCTCCTACGAGCAGTACTTC	CASSLKSSSGSSYEQYF
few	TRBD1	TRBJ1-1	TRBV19	TGTGCCAGTAGTCGGGACAGGGGTCGGAACACTGAAGCTTTCTTT	CASSRDRGRNTEAFF
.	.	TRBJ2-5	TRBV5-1	TGCGCCAGCAGCTTGGCCGACAGGGAGACCCAGTACTTC	CASSLADRETQYF
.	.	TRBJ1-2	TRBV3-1	TGTGCCAGCAGCCAAGATGGCAGGGCGACCTCCGCTGGCTACACCTTC	CASSQDGRATSAGYTF
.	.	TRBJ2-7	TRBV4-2	TGTGCCAGCAGCCAAGACCATAGAGATGAGCAGTACTTC	CASSQDHRDEQYF
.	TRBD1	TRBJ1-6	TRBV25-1	TGTGCCAGCAGTGCCGACGACAGGGTGGGTTCACCCCTCCACTTT	CASSADDRVGSPLHF
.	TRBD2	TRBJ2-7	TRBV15	TGTGCCACCAGCAGAAACGGACTAGCGGACAATGAGCAGTACTTC	CATSRNGLADNEQYF
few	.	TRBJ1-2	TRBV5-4	TGTGCCAGCAGCGTAGGGCAGGAGAGCTATGGCTACACCTTC	CASSVGQESYGYTF
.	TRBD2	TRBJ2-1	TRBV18	TGTGCCAGCTCACCAACAGCGGGAACGCAGTTCTTC	CASSPTAGTQFF
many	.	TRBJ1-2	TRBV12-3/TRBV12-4	TGTGCCAGCAGTTTACCATCCCAGAGTGGCTACACCTTC	CASSLPSQSGYTF
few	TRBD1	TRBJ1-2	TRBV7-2	TGTGCCAGCAGCTCGCAGACAGGGATCTATGGCTACACCTTC	CASSSQTGIYGYTF
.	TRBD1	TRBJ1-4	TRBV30	TGTGCCTGGAGCAGGGGGCCAAATAATGAAAAACTGTTTTTT	CAWSRGPNNEKLFF
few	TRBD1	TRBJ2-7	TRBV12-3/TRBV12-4	TGTGCCAGCAGTTTCTCCGGACAGGGGTGGGACGAGCAGTACTTC	CASSFSGQGWDEQYF
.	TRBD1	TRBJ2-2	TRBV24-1	TGTGCCACCAGTGATTTGCATCAGGGGGTGCACACCGGGGAGCTGTTTTTT	CATSDLHQGVHTGELFF
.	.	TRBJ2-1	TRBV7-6	TGTGCCAGCAGCTTAGCGCCCCAGAAGGGTGAGCAGTTCTTC	CASSLAPQKGEQFF
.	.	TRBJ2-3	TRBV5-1	TGCGCCAGCAGCTTGGAGTCGTACGGCACAGATACGCAGTATTTT	CASSLESYGTDTQYF
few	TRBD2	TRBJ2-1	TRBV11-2	TGTGCCAGCAGCTATCGAAACGGACTAGCGGGCAGACTGAGCTCCTACAATGAGCAGTTCTTC	CASSYRNGLAGRLSSYNEQFF
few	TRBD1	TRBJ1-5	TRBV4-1	TGCGCCAGCAGCCAAGTAACAGGGGCGCGACCCCAGCATTTT	CASSQVTGARPQHF
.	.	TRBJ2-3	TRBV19	TGTGCCAGTAACATCGGACGGGCCACAGATACGCAGTATTTT	CASNIGRATDTQYF
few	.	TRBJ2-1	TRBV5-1	TGCGCCAGCAGCGGCGGGACTGTCGAAAACAATGAGCAGTTCTTC	CASSGGTVENNEQFF
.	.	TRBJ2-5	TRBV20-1	TGCAGTGCTAGGCCAACTAGGGACCCCTACAATGAGCAGTACTTC	CSARPTRDPYNEQYF
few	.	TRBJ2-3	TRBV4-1	TGCGCCAGCAGCCAAGGAGCGAGGCTCACAGATACGCAGTATTTT	CASSQGARLTDTQYF
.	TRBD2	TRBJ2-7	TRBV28	TGTGCCAGCAGTTTACCTAGCGGGAGGGGCGAGCAGTACTTC	CASSLPSGRGEQYF
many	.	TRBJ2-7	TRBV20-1	TGCAGTGCTAGTTCATTGGACTACCTCTACGAGCAGTACTTC	CSASSLDYLYEQYF
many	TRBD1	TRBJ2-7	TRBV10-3	TGTGCCATCAGTCCCATCATAGACAGGGCCTACGAGCAGTACTTC	CAISPIIDRAYEQYF
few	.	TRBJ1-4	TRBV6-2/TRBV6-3	TGTGCCAGCAGTCCCGGACAGCCTGCAACTAATGAAAAACTGTTTTTT	CASSPGQPATNEKLFF
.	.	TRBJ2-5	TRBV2	TGTGCCAGCAGTGTAATTCGGGGCCAAGAGACCCAGTACTTC	CASSVIRGQETQYF
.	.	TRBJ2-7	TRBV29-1	TGCAGCGTTGGGTCAGAATACAATGAGCAGTACTTC	CSVGSEYNEQYF